This section outlines one T cell receptor beta chain sequence together with its context. Sequenced by immunoSEQ multiplex PCR; TCRdb stores in-frame clones only, minus some. The data show tens of thousands of clones, with less than 95% seen just once and around 2.3% held by the top ten. This specimen belongs to a study of blood T cell repertoires in COVID-19. At the level of the study: Specimens from acute and convalescent COVID-19 originated in the United States, Italy and Spain. T cells, B-cell-depleted T cells, or PBMCs provided the cDNA or gDNA that served as material.

Germline V CDR1 and CDR2: MDHEN, SYDVKM. The CDR3 is 15 amino acids. V shed 0 bases and J shed 0 bases, with 9 bases lying between them. This TCR derives from a human donor with active COVID-19. The donor label of this sample is uncertain. The sequenced sample consisted of peripheral blood. The V and J genes are TRBV28 and TRBJ2-7, with unresolved D. This CDR3 is CASSLWGESSYEQYF. As DNA, the CDR3 is TGTGCCAGCAGTTTATGGGGCGAAAGCTCCTACGAGCAGTACTTC.